This TCR beta chain is drawn from a study of T cell responses to AZD1222 COVID-19 vaccine (dated by TCRdb to about 2021). General notes on the study: AZD1222 recipients with second doses at about 4 weeks or about 12 weeks were pooled, because spike-specific TCR depth and breadth did not differ between schedules. A total of 233 trial participants underwent TCR sequencing, of whom 207 received two doses of AZD1222 and around 26 received two doses of the MenACWY control vaccine. Trial participants were enrolled by age into 18-55, 56-69 and 70-plus year subgroups, with roughly 160, 29 and 62 TCR-sequenced participants respectively. Results the study describes overall, beyond this receptor: Conclusions about previously exposed vaccinees are limited, since just a handful of AZD1222 recipients were seropositive for SARS-CoV-2 at baseline. Vaccine-associated CD4 TCRs spanned the whole spike protein, with dominant responses in regions 160-218 and 743-854. The 56-69-year group was small, and its depth increase did not reach significance, likely because of low power. Because no day 14 peak-response samples were available, the repertoires could be characterized only after the peak T cell response. Participants were mostly white British, with more females than males. The authors suggested clonal diversity may have been underestimated. Spike-specific TCR breadth and depth rose significantly after two AZD1222 doses compared with day 0 and with MenACWY recipients. Reportedly, almost half of the unique spike-specific TCRs recognized epitopes lying outside the regions that are mutated in the B.1.351 and B.1.1.7 variants.

The sample's time point, from its label and the paper: baseline before first vaccination. Vaccinee samples were obtained from the UK trials COV001 and COV002, which included a single-blind randomized controlled phase 2/3 trial of AZD1222 (ChAdOx1 nCoV-19) in healthy adults. For TCRbeta chain sequencing, PBMC samples from trial participants were taken at day 0 and at day 28 after the second dose. Spanning cysteine to phenylalanine, the CDR3 consists of 12 amino acids. Left in the record is the CDR3 DNA by itself, 36 bases read in frame from the first base. Relative to germline, V is 8 bases shorter and J is 2 bases shorter, with 9 bases between their ends. From the germline V gene, CDR1 is ENHRY and CDR2 is SYGVKD. Points on this clone: Its antigen target is currently unknown. No clone much larger than this one lies a single base away; base qualities are absent.

The CDR3 regions of human TCRbeta chains were analyzed by immunosequencing. Per the authors' processing: Repertoire TCRs were checked for matches against a reference library of SARS-CoV-2-specific TCRs that had been generated using the MIRA antigen-specificity platform. Breadth meant the fraction of unique TCRs that were SARS-CoV-2-associated, whereas depth meant the fraction of total T cells that were SARS-CoV-2-associated. Using the MIRA data, each spike-specific TCR was mapped to the spike region that the TCR reacts to and placed in a CD4 or CD8 class. Log10-transformed breadth and depth values were compared by one-way ANOVA with Sidak's multiple comparisons tests. TCRdb stores this immuneACCESS table with in-frame sequences only. Part of the clones is absent; in the studies checked, under half of the shortfall reflects unresolved V genes, and no reason is known for the rest. Clonal size and the V and J genes are those of that table, whereas D and trimming came from the DNA. Here the sample has 130,000 or so clones; over 90% occur a single time. The top ten clonotypes cover roughly 5.6% of the sample.

The sample consisted of peripheral blood, taken on day 0 of AZD1222 vaccination. The V gene is TRBV10-3 and the J gene is TRBJ1-1; the D gene lacks a confident call. This TCR came from an adult in good health. The CDR3 protein sequence reads: CAIGSQNTEAFF. The sequenced DNA: TGTGCCATCGGGAGCCAAAACACTGAAGCTTTCTTT.